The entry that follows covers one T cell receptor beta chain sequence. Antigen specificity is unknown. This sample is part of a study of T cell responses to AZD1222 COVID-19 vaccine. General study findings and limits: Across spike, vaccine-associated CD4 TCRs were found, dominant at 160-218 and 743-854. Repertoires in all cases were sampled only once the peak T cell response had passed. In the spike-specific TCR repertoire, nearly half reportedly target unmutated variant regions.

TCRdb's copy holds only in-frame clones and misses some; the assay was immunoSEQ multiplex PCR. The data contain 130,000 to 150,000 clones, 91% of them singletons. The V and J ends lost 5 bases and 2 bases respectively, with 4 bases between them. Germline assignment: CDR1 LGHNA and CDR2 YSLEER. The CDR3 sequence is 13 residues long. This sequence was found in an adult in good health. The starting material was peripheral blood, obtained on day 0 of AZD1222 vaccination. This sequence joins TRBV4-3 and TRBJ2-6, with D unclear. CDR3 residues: CASSSTGANVLTF. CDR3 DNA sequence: TGCGCCAGCAGCTCTACTGGGGCCAACGTCCTGACTTTC.